This TCR beta chain was retrieved from a study of CD8 T cells in Susac syndrome. After extraction with the RNeasy kit, about 0.45 to 1 ug of the RNA was reverse transcribed using random hexamers. The amplification used immunoSEQ multiplex PCR on TCR beta CDR3; it spanned 54 Vbeta and 13 Jbeta. TCRdb itself ran the immunoSEQ multiplex PCR reads through MiXCR, one entry per CDR3 protein. The sample lists about 47,000 distinct CDR3 sequences, roughly 92% occurring once. After removal of 8 bases from V and 7 bases from J, the junction contained 12 bases not matched to a gene. The CDR3 covers 15 residues. Germline assignment: CDR1 LNHDA and CDR2 SQIVND (reference sequence). General observations from the study: By the study's own acknowledgment, its TCR sequencing and HLA analysis included relatively few individuals.

Age- and sex-matched healthy donors served as the control group. TEMRA cells were FACS-enriched, and CD8+ and CD4+ T cells were isolated negatively. A word on this clonotype: Antigen: not known.

This chain joins TRBV19 and TRBJ2-1; 9 nucleotides match TRBD2. This clonotype was obtained from a human donor in good health. The specimen sequenced was CD8+ T cells from PBMCs. The CDR3 region has the DNA TGTGCCAGTTCCCGTTTTAGCGGGAGTGGTAATGAGCAGTTCTTC. Its protein is CASSRFSGSGNEQFF.